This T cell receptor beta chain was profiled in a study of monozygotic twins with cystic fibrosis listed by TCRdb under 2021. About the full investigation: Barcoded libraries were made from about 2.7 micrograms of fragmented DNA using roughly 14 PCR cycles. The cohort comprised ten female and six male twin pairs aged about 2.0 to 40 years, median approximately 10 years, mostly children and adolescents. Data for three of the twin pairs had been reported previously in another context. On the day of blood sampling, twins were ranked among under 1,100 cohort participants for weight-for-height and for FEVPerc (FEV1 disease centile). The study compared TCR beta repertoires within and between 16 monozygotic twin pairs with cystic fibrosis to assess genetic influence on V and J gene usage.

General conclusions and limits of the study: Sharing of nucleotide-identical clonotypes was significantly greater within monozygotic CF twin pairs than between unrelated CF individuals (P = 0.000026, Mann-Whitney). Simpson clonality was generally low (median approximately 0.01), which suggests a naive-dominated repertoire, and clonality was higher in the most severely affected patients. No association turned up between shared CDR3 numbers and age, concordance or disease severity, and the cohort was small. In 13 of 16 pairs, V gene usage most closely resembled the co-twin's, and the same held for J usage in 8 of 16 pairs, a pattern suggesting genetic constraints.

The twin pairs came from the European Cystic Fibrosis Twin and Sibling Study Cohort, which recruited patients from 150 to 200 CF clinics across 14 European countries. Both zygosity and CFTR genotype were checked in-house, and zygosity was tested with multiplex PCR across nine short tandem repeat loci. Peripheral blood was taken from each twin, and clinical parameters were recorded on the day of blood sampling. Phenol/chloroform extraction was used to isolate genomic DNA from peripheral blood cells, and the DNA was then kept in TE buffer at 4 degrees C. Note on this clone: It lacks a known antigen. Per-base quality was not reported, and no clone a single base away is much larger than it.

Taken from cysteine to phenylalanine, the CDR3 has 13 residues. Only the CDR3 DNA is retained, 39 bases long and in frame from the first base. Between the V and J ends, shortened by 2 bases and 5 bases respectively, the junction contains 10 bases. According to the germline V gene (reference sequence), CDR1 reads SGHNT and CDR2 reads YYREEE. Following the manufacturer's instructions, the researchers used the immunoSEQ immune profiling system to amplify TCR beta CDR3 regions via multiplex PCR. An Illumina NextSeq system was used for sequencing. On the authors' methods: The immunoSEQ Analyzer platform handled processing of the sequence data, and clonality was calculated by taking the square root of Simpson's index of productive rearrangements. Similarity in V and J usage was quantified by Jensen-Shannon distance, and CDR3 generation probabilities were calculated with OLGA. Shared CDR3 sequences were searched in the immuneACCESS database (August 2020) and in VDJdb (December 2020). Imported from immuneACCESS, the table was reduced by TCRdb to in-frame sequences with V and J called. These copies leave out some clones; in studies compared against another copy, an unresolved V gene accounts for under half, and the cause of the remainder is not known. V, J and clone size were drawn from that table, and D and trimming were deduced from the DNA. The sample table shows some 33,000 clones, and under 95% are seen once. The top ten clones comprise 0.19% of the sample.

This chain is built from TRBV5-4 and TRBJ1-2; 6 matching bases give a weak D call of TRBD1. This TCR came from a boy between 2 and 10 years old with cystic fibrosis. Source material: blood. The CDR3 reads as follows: CASSLGGGYGYTF. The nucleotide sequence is TGTGCCAGCAGCTTAGGGGGGGGATATGGCTACACCTTC.